One sample yielded the 32 T cell receptor beta chains listed below, sequenced in a study of blood T cell repertoires in COVID-19. Assay: immunoSEQ multiplex PCR; the TCRdb copy retains only in-frame clones and omits some. The repertoire consists of about 220,000 clones, with more than 65% occurring once and the leading ten covering 3% to 4.5%. The sequencing input was peripheral blood. The receptors were sampled from an elderly woman with acute or convalescent COVID-19.

The chain employs TRBV7-2 and TRBJ2-3, with 7 bases that match TRBD2. The CDR3 runs to 15 residues. CDR1 is SGHTA, CDR2 FQGNSA, per germline. Trimming cost V 5 bases and J 1 base; bases outside gene matches: 6. For the CDR3, the DNA is TGTGCCAGCAGCCATCGAAGCGGGGGCACAGATACGCAGTATTTT. It specifies CASSHRSGGTDTQYF.

The chain recombines TRBV7-3 with TRBJ1-6; no clear D. This CDR3 region has 14 residues. CDR1 is SGHTA, CDR2 FQGTGA, per germline. The V end was cut by 3 bases, the J end by 0 bases, with 3 bases between. The CDR3 spells CASSLSSYNSPLHF. The DNA of the CDR3 is TGTGCCAGCAGCTTGAGCTCCTATAATTCACCCCTCCACTTT. Based on the CDR3 plus reference TRBV7-3 and TRBJ1-6, the full variable domain is GAGVSQTPSNKVTEKGKYVELRCDPISGHTALYWYRQSLGQGPEFLIYFQGTGAADDSGLPNDRFFAVRPEGSVSTLKIQRTERGDSAVYLCASSLSSYNSPLHFGNGTRLTVT.

The chain has TRBV3-1 (or the pseudogene TRBV3-2) and TRBJ2-7; TRBD2 is a possible D gene (5 bases). CDR3 length: 13 amino acids. Per the germline V gene, CDR1 is LGHDT and CDR2 is YNNKEL (reference sequence). V lost 8 bases to trimming and J lost 1 base, with 12 bases between them. CDR3 DNA sequence: TGTGCCAGCGGCTCCCGGGGATCCTACGAGCAGTACTTC. Encoded protein: CASGSRGSYEQYF.

This clone was seen once. This chain links TRBV18 with TRBJ2-4, with D unresolved. Per germline, CDR1 KGHSH and CDR2 LQKENI. The CDR3 totals 16 residues. The V end lost 1 base, the J end lost 0 bases, and 10 bases lay between the germline ends. The CDR3 loop reads CASSPQRSLAKNIQYF. The CDR3 DNA follows: TGTGCCAGCTCACCACAGCGATCCCTAGCCAAAAACATTCAGTACTTC.

J is TRBJ1-1 and V is TRBV30, with TRBD1 identical over 8 bases. V gave up 0 bases and J gave up 3 bases; unmatched junction bases: 12. The CDR3 length is 17 residues. CDR1 is GTSNPN and CDR2 is SVGIG in the germline V gene (reference sequence). The CDR3 DNA sequence: TGTGCCTGGAGTGTACCCCGCACAGGGGGATCGGACACTGAAGCTTTCTTT. The encoded protein is CAWSVPRTGGSDTEAFF. Based on the CDR3 plus reference TRBV30 and TRBJ1-1, the full variable domain is SQTIHQWPATLVQPVGSPLSLECTVEGTSNPNLYWYRQAAGRGLQLLFYSVGIGQISSEVPQNLSASRPQDRQFILSSKKLLLSDSGFYLCAWSVPRTGGSDTEAFFGQGTRLTVV.

The chain is built from TRBV7-2 and TRBJ1-5; weak D call: TRBD1 (6 bases). The ends were cut back, 0 bases at V and 7 bases at J, with 13 bases in the middle. The germline CDR1 and CDR2 sequences are SGHTA and FQGNSA. This CDR3 contains 15 residues. The CDR3 loop is CASSLATGPQQPQHF. DNA of the CDR3: TGTGCCAGCAGCTTAGCCACAGGGCCCCAACAGCCCCAGCATTTT.

The chain links TRBV21-1 to TRBJ1-1; the D segment call TRBD1 is taken from the table without a DNA check. TRBV21-1 is a listed pseudogene. The CDR3 covers 14 residues. The CDR3, as DNA: TGTGCCAGCAGCAAGGGGGCGGGGAACACTGAAGCTTTCTTT. This translates into CASSKGAGNTEAFF.

The rearrangement joins TRBV6-5 to TRBJ2-7; D remains ambiguous. Germline CDR1 reads MNHEY; CDR2 reads SVGAGI. This CDR3 is built from 11 residues. Trimming removed 6 bases at V and 2 bases at J, with 5 bases between. The CDR3 is CASRSPYEQYF. The CDR3 coding sequence is TGTGCCAGCAGGAGCCCCTACGAGCAGTACTTC.

This chain connects TRBV19 to TRBJ1-5; possible D gene TRBD1, 6 bases. CDR1 and CDR2 from the germline V gene are LNHDA and SQIVND (reference sequence). V was shortened by 6 bases and J by 7 bases, with 16 bases between the two germline ends. The CDR3 contains 14 residues. The CDR3 nucleotides read TGTGCCAGTAGCATAAAGGGGGTGGGACAGCCCCAGCATTTT. It codes for CASSIKGVGQPQHF.

The rearrangement links TRBV11-3 to TRBJ1-3; D is unclear. V was shortened by 5 bases and J by 0 bases, with 11 bases between the two germline ends. The CDR3 has 15 amino acids. The germline CDR1 and CDR2 sequences are SGHNT and YENEEA. This chain's CDR3 is CASSREGGSGNTIYF. Written as DNA, the CDR3 is TGTGCCAGCAGCCGGGAGGGTGGCTCTGGAAACACCATATATTTT.

The J gene is TRBJ1-6, the V gene TRBV12-5; D may be TRBD1 (5 bases). V was trimmed by 4 bases and J by 7 bases, leaving 11 bases between them. This CDR3 is 14 amino acids long. The germline CDR1 and CDR2 sequences are LGHNT and FRNRAP. Written as DNA, the CDR3 is TGTGCTAGTGGTTCGGGACTGCCAAATTCACCCCTCCACTTT. This sequence encodes CASGSGLPNSPLHF.

The CDR3 nucleotides are TGTGCCAGTAGTCCCCAAGCACAGGGGGCGTTATTTCAGCCCCAGCATTTT. Translated, it gives CASSPQAQGALFQPQHF. J is TRBJ1-5 and V is TRBV19; 9 bases map to TRBD1. The CDR3 loop spans 17 amino acids. CDR1 and CDR2 (germline): LNHDA, SQIVND (reference sequence). Trimming removed 5 bases from V and 6 bases from J; junction bases left unmatched: 14.

The CDR3 protein is CASSVAVGQRYEQYF. As DNA, the CDR3 is TGTGCCAGCAGCGTGGCGGTCGGACAGAGATACGAGCAGTACTTC. The V gene is TRBV9, the J gene TRBJ2-7, with D possibly matching TRBD1 (6 bases). This CDR3 contains 15 residues. The germline CDR1 and CDR2 sequences are SGDLS and YYNGEE. Trimming removed 2 bases from V and 4 bases from J, with 16 bases in between.

V and J are TRBV3-1 (or the pseudogene TRBV3-2) and TRBJ2-5; D is undetermined. CDR3 size: 13 residues. Trimming took off 11 bases at V and 3 bases at J, with 16 bases between the two ends. CDR1 is LGHDT and CDR2 is YNNKEL in the germline V gene (reference sequence). CDR3 protein: CASAQGCKETQYF. CDR3 DNA: TGTGCCTCAGCGCAAGGTTGTAAAGAGACCCAGTACTTC.

This clone showed up just a few times. The chain joins TRBV30 to TRBJ2-5; 10 bases match TRBD2. The CDR3 totals 16 residues. Germline CDR1 is GTSNPN and CDR2 is SVGIG (reference sequence). J lost 1 base, V lost 3 bases, and 8 bases had no gene match. CDR3 region: CAWSIQLAGAQETQYF. The CDR3 region has the DNA TGTGCCTGGAGCATCCAGCTAGCGGGGGCCCAAGAGACCCAGTACTTC.

This chain connects TRBV6-5 to TRBJ1-3; D is undetermined. The V and J ends lost 1 base and 4 bases respectively, with 5 bases between them. The length of the CDR3 is 13 residues. Germline V lookup: CDR1 MNHEY, CDR2 SVGAGI. The CDR3 loop is CASSYWQGNTIYF. The CDR3 coding sequence is TGTGCCAGCAGTTACTGGCAGGGAAACACCATATATTTT.

J is TRBJ1-3 and V is TRBV2, with 8 positions matching TRBD1. V shed 6 bases and J 0 bases; nucleotides not matched to a gene: 13. The germline V gene has CDR1 SNHLY and CDR2 FYNNEI. The CDR3 totals 18 residues. CDR3 nucleotides: TGTGCCAGCAGCTCCCTCCTCGGACAGGGTGGCTCTGGAAACACCATATATTTT. Translated, it gives CASSSLLGQGGSGNTIYF.

The chain carries TRBV6-2 or TRBV6-3 and TRBJ1-4, with D possibly being TRBD1 (5 bases). The V and J ends lost 0 bases and 6 bases respectively, with 11 bases between them. This CDR3 is 15 amino acids long. Germline-derived CDR1 and CDR2 are MNHEY and SVGEGT. CDR3 in DNA: TGTGCCAGCAGTTACTCGGACACAGGCGATGAAAAACTGTTTTTT. Translated: CASSYSDTGDEKLFF.

The CDR3: CASSLRPGGIGGEAFF. The CDR3 DNA reads TGTGCCAGCAGTTTACGACCAGGGGGGATTGGCGGTGAAGCTTTCTTT. The chain couples TRBV27 to TRBJ1-1, with 7 bases lining up with TRBD1. V lost 2 bases, J lost 7 bases, and 13 bases stayed unmatched. The CDR3 loop spans 16 amino acids. Looked up from germline, CDR1 is MNHEY and CDR2 is SMNVEV (reference sequence).

The gene calls are TRBV5-1 and TRBJ2-7, with TRBD2 identical over 16 bases. Germline V gene data show CDR1 as SGHRS and CDR2 as YFSETQ. The CDR3 spans 20 residues. V trimming: 4 bases; J trimming: 0 bases; junction bases outside the gene matches: 13. The CDR3 nucleotides are TGCGCCAGCAGCCCCTCACCACCGGGACTAGCGGGGGGGCTCTCCTACGAGCAGTACTTC. It translates to CASSPSPPGLAGGLSYEQYF.

The gene calls are TRBV9 and TRBJ1-6; D may be TRBD1 (5 bases). The CDR3 loop spans 17 amino acids. Trimming left V 3 bases short and J 7 bases short, with 20 bases between. Germline V gene lookup returns CDR1 SGDLS and CDR2 YYNGEE. The CDR3 nucleotides are TGTGCCAGCAGCGCTGACAGTAGATCTGGCCTAAATTCACCCCTCCACTTT. Protein sequence: CASSADSRSGLNSPLHF.

V and J are TRBV7-9 and TRBJ1-1, with D perhaps matching TRBD1 (5 bases). CDR1 and CDR2 from the germline V gene are SEHNR and FQNEAQ (reference sequence). CDR3 size: 14 residues. Deletions cut 1 base from V and 4 bases from J, with 10 bases between. The CDR3: CASSLEGLFTEAFF. In DNA, the CDR3 is TGTGCCAGCAGCTTAGAGGGGCTGTTCACTGAAGCTTTCTTT. The full variable domain, in which reference TRBV7-9 and TRBJ1-1 provide the parts outside the CDR3, is DTGVSQNPRHKITKRGQNVTFRCDPISEHNRLYWYRQTLGQGPEFLTYFQNEAQLEKSRLLSDRFSAERPKGSFSTLEIQRTEQGDSAMYLCASSLEGLFTEAFFGQGTRLTVV.

This rearrangement joins TRBV5-5 to TRBJ1-1, with a tentative D call TRBD1 (6 bases). This CDR3 is 14 amino acids long. Deletions cut 4 bases from V and 5 bases from J, with 15 bases between. Germline V gene sequence: CDR1 SGHKS, CDR2 YYEKEE (reference sequence). The DNA of the CDR3 is TGTGCCAGCAGCGGCACAGGGCCGGGGACTGAAGCTTTCTTT. It is translated as CASSGTGPGTEAFF.

V gene TRBV5-1 combines with J gene TRBJ2-6, with a possible D match to TRBD1 (6 bases). This CDR3 is built from 16 residues. The germline V gene encodes CDR1 SGHRS and CDR2 YFSETQ. V lost 1 base and J 3 bases, leaving 11 bases between the germline ends. The CDR3 DNA reads TGCGCCAGCAGCTTGCTGGGGGCGGGTGGGGCCAACGTCCTGACTTTC. This sequence encodes CASSLLGAGGANVLTF.

This clone was detected only once. V usage is TRBV7-8 and J usage is TRBJ1-2; possibly TRBD1 for D (6 bases). The V and J ends lost 4 bases and 8 bases respectively, with 11 bases between them. CDR1 and CDR2 from the germline V gene are SGHVS and FQNEAQ. The CDR3 extends over 12 amino acids. As DNA, the CDR3 is TGTGCCAGCAGCTGGGGGGGCAAGGGCTACACCTTC. Its translation: CASSWGGKGYTF.

The J gene is TRBJ1-1, the V gene TRBV9, with TRBD1 matching over 10 bases. This CDR3 region has 15 residues. Per the germline V gene, CDR1 is SGDLS and CDR2 is YYNGEE. Trimming at V came to 3 bases and at J to 4 bases, leaving 6 bases not matched to a gene. The CDR3 loop is CASSAPGTGVTEAFF. CDR3 nucleotide sequence: TGTGCCAGCAGCGCCCCCGGGACAGGGGTCACTGAAGCTTTCTTT.

This clone occurred once. The chain employs TRBV11-3 and TRBJ1-1, with TRBD1 matching 10 bases. Germline V gene lookup returns CDR1 SGHNT and CDR2 YENEEA. This CDR3 comprises 17 residues. V lost 1 base and J lost 1; bases outside the gene matches: 6. For the CDR3, the DNA is TGTGCCAGCAGCTTAGGGGATTGGGACAGGGGGAACACTGAAGCTTTCTTT. Its protein product is CASSLGDWDRGNTEAFF. Variable domain in full (rest from reference TRBV11-3 and TRBJ1-1): EAGVVQSPRYKIIEKKQPVAFWCNPISGHNTLYWYLQNLGQGPELLIRYENEEAVDDSQLPKDRFSAERLKGVDSTLKIQPAELGDSAVYLCASSLGDWDRGNTEAFFGQGTRLTVV.

V and J are TRBV19 and TRBJ1-5, with 9 bases identical to TRBD1. Trimming at V came to 5 bases and at J to 2 bases, leaving 7 bases not matched to a gene. CDR1 and CDR2 from the germline V gene are LNHDA and SQIVND (reference sequence). The CDR3 contains 16 residues. CDR3 amino acids: CASSPWRTGGNQPQHF. DNA for the CDR3: TGTGCCAGTAGTCCGTGGAGGACAGGGGGCAATCAGCCCCAGCATTTT.

The chain joins TRBV9 to TRBJ1-3, with D perhaps matching TRBD1 (6 bases). The CDR3 loop spans 15 amino acids. Looked up from germline, CDR1 is SGDLS and CDR2 is YYNGEE. V was shortened by 0 bases and J by 3 bases, with 10 bases between the two germline ends. CDR3 sequence: CASSVATGDGNTIYF. The DNA for the CDR3 is TGTGCCAGCAGCGTAGCGACAGGAGATGGAAACACCATATATTTT.

The rearrangement links TRBV5-1 to TRBJ1-4; no firm D call. The CDR3 contains 14 residues. Germline CDR1 and CDR2: SGHRS and YFSETQ. The V end was cut by 0 bases, the J end by 5 bases, with 8 bases between. CDR3 in amino acids: CASSLDTPNEKLFF. The CDR3 region has the DNA TGCGCCAGCAGCTTGGATACACCAAATGAAAAACTGTTTTTT.

The J gene is TRBJ1-1, the V gene TRBV7-3, with D perhaps matching TRBD1 (6 bases). The germline V gene encodes CDR1 SGHTA and CDR2 FQGTGA. The CDR3 extends over 14 amino acids. The V end lost 0 bases, the J end lost 7 bases, and 12 bases lay between the germline ends. The CDR3 protein is CASSLTRDIDEAFF. The CDR3 coding sequence is TGTGCCAGCAGCTTAACCCGGGACATTGATGAAGCTTTCTTT.

The chain uses TRBV5-1 and TRBJ1-1; no firm D call. Germline V lookup: CDR1 SGHRS, CDR2 YFSETQ. The CDR3 runs to 12 residues. Trimming removed 6 bases at V and 7 bases at J, with 13 bases between. In nucleotides, the CDR3 is TGCGCCAGCAACCTGGAGACTGGTGAAGCTTTCTTT. It codes for CASNLETGEAFF.